These T cell receptor beta chains were read from a single sample in a study of T-cell memory formation after mild COVID-19. One entry per CDR3 protein, called by TCRdb with MiXCR from the 5' RACE reads. This sample has roughly 100,000 distinct CDR3 sequences, with about 15% found just once. Sequences were obtained from PBMCs or a T cell subset sorted from them (not recorded which). The receptors here all came from an adult woman who had mild COVID-19 (a few samples of this study predate the infection). Cell type and time point are not known. Each CDR3 is given with its conserved first and last residue. D genes are given only for firm matches. Rows may omit the clone size; those that give it use once, few, many or a size class.

d_call,v_call,cdr3_length,j_call,clone_size,cdr3_aa,cdr3_nt
TRBD2,TRBV5-5,18,TRBJ2-7,-,CASSSGLAGPLSDYEQYF,TGTGCCAGCAGCTCTGGACTAGCGGGCCCTCTCAGCGACTACGAGCAGTACTTC
-,TRBV7-6,15,TRBJ2-2,-,CASSSRGDGTGELFF,TGTGCCAGCAGCTCCCGCGGAGATGGCACCGGGGAGCTGTTTTTT
-,TRBV4-1,16,TRBJ2-3,few,CASSQGPGASTDTQYF,TGCGCCAGCAGCCAAGGTCCGGGAGCGAGCACAGATACGCAGTATTTT
-,TRBV7-2,16,TRBJ1-2,-,CASSLVTYGGDYGYTF,TGTGCCAGCAGCTTAGTTACTTACGGGGGGGACTATGGCTACACCTTC
TRBD1,TRBV3-1,16,TRBJ2-1,many,CASSLGTGVSYNEQFF,TGTGCCAGCAGCCTCGGGACAGGAGTATCCTACAATGAGCAGTTCTTC
TRBD1,TRBV7-6,15,TRBJ1-5,-,CASSPWGQINQPQHF,TGTGCCAGCAGCCCCTGGGGACAGATCAATCAGCCCCAGCATTTT
-,TRBV7-6,15,TRBJ2-3,-,CASSFRTRSTDTQYF,TGTGCCAGCAGCTTCAGGACAAGGAGCACAGATACGCAGTATTTT
-,TRBV12-3/TRBV12-4,12,TRBJ1-6,many,CASNIQNSPLHF,TGTGCCAGCAATATCCAAAATTCACCCCTCCACTTT
-,TRBV7-9,15,TRBJ1-1,-,CASSLEGEGHTEAFF,TGTGCCAGCAGCTTAGAAGGGGAAGGTCACACTGAAGCTTTCTTT
-,TRBV25-1,15,TRBJ1-2,few,CASSELGDAIYGYTF,TGTGCCAGCAGTGAATTGGGGGACGCGATATATGGCTACACCTTC
TRBD1,TRBV3-1,15,TRBJ2-7,-,CASRPTWTGESEQYF,TGTGCCAGCAGGCCAACATGGACAGGCGAGTCCGAGCAGTACTTC
TRBD1,TRBV7-6,18,TRBJ1-2,many,CASSLATYLQGTDYGYTF,TGTGCCAGCAGCTTAGCGACGTACCTACAGGGGACCGATTATGGCTACACCTTC
TRBD1,TRBV5-1,15,TRBJ2-1,many,CASSLGTGDYNEQFF,TGCGCCAGCAGCTTAGGGACAGGGGACTACAATGAGCAGTTCTTC
-,TRBV15,11,TRBJ2-7,-,CATSRGYEQYF,TGTGCCACCAGCAGAGGGTACGAGCAGTACTTC